A selection of T cell receptor beta chains follows, all from one sample in a study of blood T cell repertoires in COVID-19. Produced via immunoSEQ multiplex PCR; TCRdb's table is partial and in-frame only. The sample holds over 350,000 clones; around nine tenths are singletons and the top ten take about 9.4%. What was sequenced was PBMCs or T cells enriched from blood (not recorded which). These receptors originate from a woman between 50 and 59 years old who had recovered from COVID-19. Each CDR3 is given with its conserved first and last residue. A D gene is named only where the DNA matches it firmly. Clone sizes are given selectively: once, few, many, or a class where the clone is expanded.

J: TRBJ1-2; D: TRBD1; V: TRBV5-1; size: NA; CDR3: CASKQGVDGYTF; DNA: TGCGCCAGCAAGCAGGGGGTGGATGGCTACACCTTC
J: TRBJ1-6; D: NA; V: TRBV9; size: many; CDR3: CASSVEMKPNSPLHF; DNA: TGTGCCAGCAGCGTAGAAATGAAGCCTAATTCACCCCTCCACTTT
J: TRBJ2-7; D: NA; V: TRBV7-9; size: NA; CDR3: CASSLAGAAYEQYF; DNA: TGTGCCAGCAGCTTAGCGGGGGCCGCTTACGAGCAGTACTTC
J: TRBJ1-4; D: TRBD1; V: TRBV7-9; size: NA; CDR3: CASSFPGQGNEKLFF; DNA: TGTGCCAGCAGCTTTCCGGGACAGGGCAATGAAAAACTGTTTTTT
J: TRBJ1-2; D: TRBD1; V: TRBV5-5; size: once; CDR3: CASSLGDRLYGYTF; DNA: TGTGCCAGCAGCTTGGGGGACAGACTCTATGGCTACACCTTC
J: TRBJ2-1; D: TRBD2; V: TRBV11-2; size: NA; CDR3: CASSYSGASYNEQFF; DNA: TGTGCCAGCAGCTATAGCGGGGCCTCCTACAATGAGCAGTTCTTC
J: TRBJ1-1; D: NA; V: TRBV9; size: once; CDR3: CASSLEVIGAEAFF; DNA: TGTGCCAGCAGCCTAGAGGTAATAGGGGCTGAAGCTTTCTTT
J: TRBJ2-1; D: NA; V: TRBV7-9; size: few; CDR3: CASSPDTYKQFF; DNA: TGTGCCAGCAGCCCGGACACCTATAAGCAGTTCTTC
J: TRBJ1-1; D: TRBD1; V: TRBV29-1; size: once; CDR3: CSVEAGGHTEAFF; DNA: TGCAGCGTTGAAGCAGGGGGCCACACTGAAGCTTTCTTT
J: TRBJ2-2; D: TRBD2; V: TRBV2; size: NA; CDR3: CASRGDAGANTGELFF; DNA: TGTGCCAGCAGAGGGGATGCGGGGGCGAACACCGGGGAGCTGTTTTTT
J: TRBJ2-3; D: NA; V: TRBV7-9; size: NA; CDR3: CASKRGGLTDTQYF; DNA: TGTGCCAGCAAACGGGGAGGTCTCACAGATACGCAGTATTTT
J: TRBJ1-3; D: TRBD1; V: TRBV3-1/TRBV3-2; size: NA; CDR3: CASSTRQGARGNTIYF; DNA: TGTGCCAGCAGCACCCGACAGGGGGCACGTGGAAACACCATATATTTT
J: TRBJ1-1; D: TRBD1; V: TRBV28; size: NA; CDR3: CASSPLGQGWAEAFF; DNA: TGTGCCAGCAGTCCACTGGGACAGGGCTGGGCTGAAGCTTTCTTT
J: TRBJ1-3; D: TRBD1; V: TRBV9; size: NA; CDR3: CASSSGQGAGNTIYF; DNA: TGTGCCAGCAGCTCAGGACAGGGAGCTGGAAACACCATATATTTT
J: TRBJ2-1; D: TRBD1; V: TRBV9; size: NA; CDR3: CASSWTGPEQFF; DNA: TGTGCCAGCAGCTGGACAGGACCTGAGCAGTTCTTC
J: TRBJ2-5; D: TRBD2; V: TRBV9; size: NA; CDR3: CASSVGATSGGKETQYF; DNA: TGTGCCAGCAGCGTAGGGGCGACTAGCGGGGGGAAAGAGACCCAGTACTTC
J: TRBJ2-7; D: NA; V: TRBV15; size: NA; CDR3: CATSREGAVSYEQYF; DNA: TGTGCCACCAGCAGGGAAGGAGCGGTCTCCTACGAGCAGTACTTC
J: TRBJ2-1; D: TRBD1; V: TRBV7-9; size: NA; CDR3: CASSLAKATGGYNEQFF; DNA: TGTGCCAGCAGCTTAGCGAAGGCGACAGGGGGCTACAATGAGCAGTTCTTC
J: TRBJ2-1; D: TRBD2; V: TRBV9; size: NA; CDR3: CASSVGNGGAVDEQFF; DNA: TGTGCCAGCAGCGTAGGCAACGGGGGGGCTGTGGATGAGCAGTTCTTC
J: TRBJ2-3; D: TRBD1; V: TRBV2; size: NA; CDR3: CASSDQGAIDTQYF; DNA: TGTGCCAGCAGTGACCAGGGGGCCATAGATACGCAGTATTTT
J: TRBJ1-2; D: TRBD1; V: TRBV4-3; size: NA; CDR3: CASSQDRTGGGYGYTF; DNA: TGCGCCAGCAGCCAAGACCGTACAGGGGGCGGCTATGGCTACACCTTC
J: TRBJ1-1; D: TRBD1; V: TRBV5-1; size: NA; CDR3: CASASGTANTEAFF; DNA: TGCGCCAGCGCGTCCGGGACAGCGAACACTGAAGCTTTCTTT
J: TRBJ1-1; D: TRBD1; V: TRBV7-3; size: NA; CDR3: CASSPDRQTEAFF; DNA: TGTGCCAGCAGCCCGGACAGGCAGACTGAAGCTTTCTTT